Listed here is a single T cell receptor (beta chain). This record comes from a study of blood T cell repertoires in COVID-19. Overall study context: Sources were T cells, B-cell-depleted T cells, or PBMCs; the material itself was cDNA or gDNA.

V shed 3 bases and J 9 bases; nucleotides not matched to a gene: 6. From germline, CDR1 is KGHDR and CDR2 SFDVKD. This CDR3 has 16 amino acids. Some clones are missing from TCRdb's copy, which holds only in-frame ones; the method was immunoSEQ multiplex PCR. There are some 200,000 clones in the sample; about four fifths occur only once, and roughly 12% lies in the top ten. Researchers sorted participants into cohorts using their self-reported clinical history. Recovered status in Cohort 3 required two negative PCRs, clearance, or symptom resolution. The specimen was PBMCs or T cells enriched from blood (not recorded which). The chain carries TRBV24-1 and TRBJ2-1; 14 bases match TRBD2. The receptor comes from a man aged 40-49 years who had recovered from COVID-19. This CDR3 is CATSDAGTSGSGEQFF. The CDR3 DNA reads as TGTGCCACCAGTGATGCCGGGACTAGCGGGAGTGGTGAGCAGTTCTTC.